This T cell receptor beta chain originates from a study of blood T cell repertoires in COVID-19. In the study overall: There were acute and convalescent COVID-19 samples, and they came from the United States, Italy and Spain. From T cells, B-cell-depleted T cells, or PBMCs came the material, which was cDNA or gDNA.

Germline V lookup: CDR1 SNHLY, CDR2 FYNNEI. This CDR3 spans 12 amino acids. Deletions cut 7 bases from V and 5 bases from J, with 11 bases between. Original processing methods: The authors estimated nucleated cell counts from reference gene primer amplification. The table came from immunoSEQ multiplex PCR; TCRdb's copy has only in-frame clones and leaves some out. V and J calls and clone size are as listed in that table; D and trimming were resolved from the DNA. The sample has tens of thousands of clones, 89% seen once. Specimen: peripheral blood. The clonotype originates from a woman older than 75 with acute or convalescent COVID-19. The chain has TRBV2 and TRBJ2-5; D might be TRBD2 (6 bases). The CDR3 loop is CASTRGYETQYF. The CDR3 DNA is TGTGCCAGCACCCGGGGGTACGAGACCCAGTACTTC.